This T cell receptor (beta chain) was sequenced for a study of early T cells in non-severe SARS-CoV-2 infection. Study-wide context: Alpha and beta chains were unpaired, from unsorted whole-blood bulk RNA.

Germline loops: CDR1 LGHNA, CDR2 YNFKEQ. J gave up 6 bases and V 4 bases, and 7 bases lay outside the gene matches. The CDR3 consists of 15 residues. Ten or more counts support this clonotype. TCRdb fed the 5' RACE reads into MiXCR, producing one record per CDR3 protein. The data show 55,000 to 75,000 distinct CDR3 sequences, over 9% seen once. The chain has TRBV4-2 and TRBJ1-5; 9 nucleotides agree with TRBD1. The material sequenced was whole blood. This TCR was sampled from an adult who was a healthcare worker with PCR-confirmed SARS-CoV-2 infection or an uninfected control (not recorded which). CDR3 residues: CASSPQDRGTQPQHF. As DNA, the CDR3 is TGTGCCAGCAGCCCCCAGGACAGGGGCACTCAGCCCCAGCATTTT.